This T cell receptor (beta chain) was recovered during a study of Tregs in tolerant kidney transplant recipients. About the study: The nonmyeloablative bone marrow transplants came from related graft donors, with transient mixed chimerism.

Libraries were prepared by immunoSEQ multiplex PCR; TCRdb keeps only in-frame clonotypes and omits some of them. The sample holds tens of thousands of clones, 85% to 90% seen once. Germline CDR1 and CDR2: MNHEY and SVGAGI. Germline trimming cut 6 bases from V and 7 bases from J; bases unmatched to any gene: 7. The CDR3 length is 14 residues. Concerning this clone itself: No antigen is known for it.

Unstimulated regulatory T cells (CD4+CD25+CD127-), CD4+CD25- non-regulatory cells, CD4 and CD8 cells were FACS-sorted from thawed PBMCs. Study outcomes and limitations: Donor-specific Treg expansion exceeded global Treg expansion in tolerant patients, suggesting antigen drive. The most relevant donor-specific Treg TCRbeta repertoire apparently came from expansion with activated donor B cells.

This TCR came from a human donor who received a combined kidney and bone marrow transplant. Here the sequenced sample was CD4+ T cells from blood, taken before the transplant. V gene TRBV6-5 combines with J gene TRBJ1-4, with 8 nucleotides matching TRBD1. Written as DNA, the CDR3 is TGTGCCAGCAGCCTTGGACAGGGCGGTGAAAAACTGTTTTTT. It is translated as CASSLGQGGEKLFF.